The 12 T cell receptor beta chains listed next were all sequenced from one sample in a study of T cells in Graves' hyperthyroidism and ophthalmopathy (dated by TCRdb to between 2017 and 2020). Libraries were built with multiplex PCR. Instrument used: Illumina HiSeq 2000. The TCR beta CDR3 regions were amplified from RNA transcripts. The TCR CDR3 was subjected to a first round of RT-PCR using the HTBI primer set and the Qiagen OneStep RT-PCR kit. TCRdb took the public reads, trimmed them with fastp at Q25, ran MiXCR for clone calling and kept in-frame beta chains. Each record represents a unique CDR3 protein, reported with the most common genes and DNA among its rows. For this sample there are some 370,000 distinct CDR3 sequences; around 15% appear just once. The ten largest clones take up around 27% of the sample. The source material was blood. The receptors here all came from a man aged 45-65 years with Graves' ophthalmopathy.

This clonotype was seen just once. V and J are TRBV19 and TRBJ1-1; D gene unclear. Germline CDR1 reads LNHDA; CDR2 reads SQIVND (reference sequence). V was trimmed by 6 bases and J by 6 bases, leaving 14 bases between them. The CDR3 extends over 13 amino acids. DNA of the CDR3: TGTGCCAGTAGAAACAGAGGAACGGCTGAAGCTTTCTTT. This gives the protein CASRNRGTAEAFF.

Many counts were recorded for this clonotype. The chain couples TRBV6-1 to TRBJ1-2, with 11 nucleotides matching TRBD1. Germline assignment: CDR1 MNHNS and CDR2 SASEGT. The CDR3 consists of 16 residues. The V gene end was trimmed by 5 bases and the J gene end by 7 bases; junction bases not matched to a gene: 12. As DNA, the CDR3 is TGTGCCAGCAGTTCTGGACAGGGGGCCCTCTCTTCTGGCTACACCTTC. The encoded protein is CASSSGQGALSSGYTF.

About this clonotype itself: This CDR3 is missing its conserved last phenylalanine or tryptophan, likely due to a read error. The J gene is TRBJ2-1, the V gene TRBV19, with D maybe TRBD2 (5 bases). This CDR3 spans 14 amino acids. V dropped 4 bases and J dropped 4 bases, with 11 bases sitting between them. CDR1 and CDR2 (germline): LNHDA, SQIVND (reference sequence). The DNA for the CDR3 is TGTGCCAGTAGTACTCGGACTCGTTACAATGAGCAGTTCTTA. This codes for CASSTRTRYNEQFL.

This clonotype was observed at least ten times. The chain has TRBV20-1 and TRBJ2-1, with TRBD2 identical over 9 bases. CDR1 DFQATT and CDR2 SNEGSKA come from the germline V gene (reference sequence). After removal of 0 bases from V and 3 bases from J, the junction contained 6 bases not matched to a gene. The CDR3 spans 16 residues. The CDR3 loop is CSARDRSGSSYNEQFF. The CDR3 coding sequence is TGCAGTGCTAGAGATCGTAGCGGGAGCAGCTACAATGAGCAGTTCTTC.

This clonotype was observed a handful of times. The V gene is TRBV4-1, the J gene TRBJ1-2, with D hard to call. The CDR3 has 13 residues. Germline V gene data show CDR1 as MGHRA and CDR2 as YSYEKL. V was clipped by 0 bases and J by 5 bases, with 7 bases between them. CDR3 region: CASSQEVGYGYTF. The DNA of the CDR3 is TGCGCCAGCAGCCAAGAAGTTGGATATGGCTACACCTTC.

This clonotype was counted ten times or more. V and J are TRBV28 and TRBJ1-1; D may be TRBD1 (5 bases). The V end was cut by 2 bases, the J end by 3 bases, with 16 bases between. Germline CDR1 and CDR2: MDHEN and SYDVKM. CDR3 length: 16 amino acids. CDR3 DNA: TGTGCCAGCAGTTTAATCTCAGGGTTGGGGGACACTGAAGCTTTCTTT. It yields the protein CASSLISGLGDTEAFF.

This chain joins TRBV20-1 and TRBJ2-3; 14 bases are a match to TRBD2. CDR1 is DFQATT and CDR2 is SNEGSKA in the germline V gene (reference sequence). This CDR3 contains 17 residues. Unmatched junction bases numbered 12, after V lost 6 bases and J lost 4 bases. The CDR3: CSATLGLAGGPADTQYF. In DNA, the CDR3 is TGCAGTGCCACACTTGGACTAGCGGGAGGCCCGGCAGATACGCAGTATTTT.

Ten or more counts support this clonotype. V gene TRBV2 combines with J gene TRBJ2-7; TRBD2 matches at 8 bases. In germline, CDR1 is SNHLY, CDR2 FYNNEI. J was trimmed by 5 bases and V by 7 bases; bases with no gene match: 13. The CDR3 totals 15 residues. This CDR3 is CASTLAGPRINEQYF. The CDR3 DNA reads TGTGCCAGCACCCTAGCGGGCCCGAGGATCAACGAGCAGTACTTC.

This clonotype was recorded at least ten times. The CDR3: CASSDNLAGVNEQFF. CDR3 DNA: TGTGCCAGCAGCGACAATCTAGCGGGAGTGAATGAGCAGTTCTTC. This sequence joins TRBV5-6 and TRBJ2-1, with 10 bases that match TRBD2. The V gene's germline CDR1 is SGHDT and CDR2 YYEEEE. This CDR3 comprises 15 residues. The J segment lost 7 bases and the V segment lost 4 bases, leaving 8 bases of the junction unmatched.

The genes are TRBV7-6 and TRBJ2-2, with 10 bases aligning to TRBD2. This CDR3 is 19 amino acids long. Per germline, CDR1 SGHVS and CDR2 FNYEAQ. J lost 6 bases, V lost 0 bases, and 13 bases had no gene match. As DNA, the CDR3 is TGTGCCAGCAGCTTAGCCACTTGGCTAGCGGGAGTGGACTCCGGGGAGCTGTTTTTT. Translated, it gives CASSLATWLAGVDSGELFF.

The gene calls are TRBV10-1 and TRBJ2-1, with 14 bases aligning to TRBD2. V gave up 1 base and J gave up 9 bases; unmatched junction bases: 5. This CDR3 is built from 16 residues. In germline, CDR1 is WNHNN, CDR2 SYGVQD (reference sequence). The CDR3 DNA reads as TGCGCCAGCAGTGAGTGGGGACTAGCGGGAGACAGTGAGCAGTTCTTC. Translating it yields CASSEWGLAGDSEQFF.

The chain combines TRBV12-3 or TRBV12-4 with TRBJ2-2; D assignment may be TRBD1 or TRBD2 (6 bases each). Trimming stripped 3 bases from V and 6 bases from J, with 17 bases between. The length of the CDR3 is 16 residues. The DNA for the CDR3 is TGTGCCAGCAGTTTGTTCCGGGGGCTAGGGGCCGGGGAGCTGTTTTTT. Protein: CASSLFRGLGAGELFF.